The subject of this entry is one T cell receptor beta chain. This entry is derived from a study of blood T cell repertoires in COVID-19. The wider study: Specimens from acute and convalescent COVID-19 originated in the United States, Italy and Spain.

As processed by the authors: Nucleated cell counts were estimated from reference gene primer amplification. TCRdb's table, derived via immunoSEQ multiplex PCR, lists solely in-frame clones and lacks some. Clonal size and the V and J genes are those of that table, whereas D and trimming came from the DNA. Of fewer than 40,000 clones listed, roughly 84% are singletons. The source is a man aged 65 to 85 with active COVID-19. The specimen was peripheral blood.

The CDR3 coding sequence is TGTGCCAGCAGCCTTAGCGGGGGGATCTCCTACGAGCAGTACTTC. Its translation is CASSLSGGISYEQYF. This chain links TRBV3-1 (or the pseudogene TRBV3-2) with TRBJ2-7, with TRBD2 identical over 10 bases. Germline trimming cut 4 bases from V and 0 bases from J; bases unmatched to any gene: 3. CDR3 length equals 15 residues. The germline V gene encodes CDR1 LGHDT and CDR2 YNNKEL (reference sequence).